This paragraph reports one T cell receptor (beta chain). These data come from a study of blood T cell repertoires in COVID-19. Repertoires were generated with immunoSEQ multiplex PCR, while TCRdb's copy carries only in-frame clones and drops some. The sample comprises 150,000 to 200,000 clones, roughly 88% of which are singletons, and roughly 9% rests with the top ten. Self-reported history from a screening survey and questionnaire set each donor's cohort. The sample taken for sequencing was PBMCs or T cells enriched from blood (not recorded which). The source is a woman in her late teens or twenties who had recovered from COVID-19.

This CDR3 is CASSLNRVNYGYTF. The DNA of the CDR3 is TGTGCCAGCAGCTTAAACCGGGTCAACTATGGCTACACCTTC. The rearrangement links TRBV7-2 to TRBJ1-2; D remains unclear. CDR3 length: 14 amino acids. Per germline, CDR1 SGHTA and CDR2 FQGNSA. Trimming shortened V by 2 bases and J by 2 bases, and 9 bases separated the two germline ends.